This T cell receptor beta chain is from a study of human T cells and chemical hapten exposure. Study outcomes and limitations: Higher patch test scores went with higher counts of PT1 expanded TCRs.

Indicated time point: patch test 1, 2 weeks after DPC sensitization. Regarding treatment: therapeutic diphenylcyclopropenone sensitization with weekly scalp DPC. Total RNA was isolated from whole blood that had not been fractionated. Via MiXCR, TCRdb re-called the RACE reads, giving one row per CDR3 protein. The sample holds about 70,000 distinct CDR3 sequences, roughly 9.2% seen once. This clonotype was seen many times. Its antigen is unknown. After removal of 0 bases from V and 5 bases from J, the junction contained 14 bases not matched to a gene. The CDR3 sequence is 19 residues long. The germline CDR1 and CDR2 sequences are MNHEY and SVGAGI.

The receptor's source is a woman in her thirties or forties with alopecia areata. Some clones in this sample may be carry-over from other donors' samples. Specimen: whole blood, collected in connection with sensitization to the hapten diphenylcyclopropenone (DPC). The chain uses TRBV6-5 and TRBJ2-3; the match to TRBD2 covers 10 bases. The CDR3 sequence is CASSYSSGGASIRVDTQYF. CDR3 DNA: TGTGCCAGCAGTTACTCAAGCGGGGGGGCTTCCATTCGGGTAGATACGCAGTATTTT.